This is a list of T cell receptor beta chains from one sample in a study of T cells in Graves' hyperthyroidism and ophthalmopathy. TCRdb passed the multiplex PCR reads through MiXCR, listing each CDR3 protein once. Of under 70,000 distinct CDR3 sequences in the sample, approximately 53% were seen once. The sample was blood. These receptors originate from a woman aged 55-70 years with Graves' ophthalmopathy. Each CDR3 is given with its conserved first and last residue.

j_call v_call cdr3_aa
TRBJ2-3 TRBV4-3 CASSQGGGASRTDTQYF
TRBJ2-2 TRBV5-1 CASSLDGASNTGELFF
TRBJ1-2 TRBV12-3/TRBV12-4 CASSTGRGGFGYTF
TRBJ2-1 TRBV11-2 CASSFYICSARLAATYNEQFF
TRBJ2-4 TRBV7-9 CASSFGQGGNIQYF
TRBJ2-3 TRBV5-1 CASSPGQGGSADTQYF
TRBJ2-5 TRBV7-2 CASSSNLRALETQYF
TRBJ1-1 TRBV7-9 CASSWGDRPNTEAFF
TRBJ2-5 TRBV5-8 CASSLGQAGRQETQYF
TRBJ1-5 TRBV10-2 CASSRTGTVQETQHF
TRBJ2-7 TRBV14 CASSQVGRAGLYEQYF
TRBJ2-1 TRBV7-9 CASSESYSGRAREQFF
TRBJ1-1 TRBV20-1 CSANDDRPEAFF
TRBJ2-7 TRBV20-1 CSARDTRTGNYEQYF
TRBJ1-3 TRBV3-1 CASSLLGGGGAGNTIYF
TRBJ1-4 TRBV6-5 CASSPERGEKLFF
TRBJ1-6 TRBV27 CATTAGYNSPLHF
TRBJ2-5 TRBV2 CASSASGQETQYF
TRBJ2-1 TRBV7-3 CASSLGYGRYNEQFF
TRBJ2-3 TRBV6-4 CASSGRASTDTQYF
TRBJ2-5 TRBV6-6 CASSYPTQRETQYF
TRBJ1-1 TRBV19 CASSPNREANTEAFF
TRBJ1-2 TRBV25-1 CASSEGQDYGYTF
TRBJ1-2 TRBV19 CASSRGPGRGYGYTF
TRBJ1-4 TRBV20-1 CSGKPFGGRGEKLFF
TRBJ2-3 TRBV5-1 CASSSGQGTDTQYF
TRBJ2-7 TRBV19 CASSIKGTGGYEQYF
TRBJ1-1 TRBV12-3/TRBV12-4 CASSFAGLAFF
TRBJ1-1 TRBV7-9 CASSFVSENTEAFF
TRBJ2-2 TRBV6-6 CASKSGPGELFF
TRBJ2-1 TRBV11-2 CASSLGLRQGTQFF
TRBJ1-1 TRBV6-6 CASSYLREMQAFF
TRBJ2-2 TRBV6-1 CASSEGTTGAGELFF
TRBJ1-2 TRBV12-5 CASGLVPWTAYGYTF
TRBJ2-5 TRBV20-1 CSATGGGDNETQYF
TRBJ2-7 TRBV2 CASSEGGASSYEQYF
TRBJ2-1 TRBV9 CASSVSGGAYEQFF
TRBJ1-4 TRBV9 CASSPGDILATNEKLVF
TRBJ2-7 TRBV20-1 CSATGTSGRNEQYF
TRBJ2-5 TRBV20-1 CSAHDQETQYF
TRBJ2-1 TRBV12-5 CASGLVLGGGYYNEQFF
TRBJ2-5 TRBV2 CATTEVSNTGEGETQYF
TRBJ1-1 TRBV2 CACNLDPIIEAFF
TRBJ2-1 TRBV27 CASSFVDRAYNEQFF
TRBJ2-5 TRBV6-4 CASSARETQYF
TRBJ2-2 TRBV7-2 CASSLYSAGELFF
TRBJ2-1 TRBV20-1 CSAGSWGNEQFF
TRBJ1-1 TRBV29-1 CSVEKGQGAQYFGPGTEAFF
TRBJ2-5 TRBV9 CASSVGNRRETQYF